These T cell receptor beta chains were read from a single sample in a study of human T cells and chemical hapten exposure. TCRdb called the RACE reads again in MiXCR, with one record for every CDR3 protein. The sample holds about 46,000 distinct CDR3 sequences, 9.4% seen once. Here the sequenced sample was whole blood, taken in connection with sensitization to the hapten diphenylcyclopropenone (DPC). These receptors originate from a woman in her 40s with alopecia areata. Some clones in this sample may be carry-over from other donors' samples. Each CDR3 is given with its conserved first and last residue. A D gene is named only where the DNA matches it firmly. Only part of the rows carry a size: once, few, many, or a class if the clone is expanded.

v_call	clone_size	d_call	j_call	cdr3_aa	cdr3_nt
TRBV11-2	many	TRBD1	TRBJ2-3	CASSRGQGRSTDTQYF	TGTGCCAGCAGCCGTGGACAGGGAAGGAGCACAGATACGCAGTATTTT
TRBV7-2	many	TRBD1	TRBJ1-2	CASSLDRDSLYGYTF	TGTGCCAGCAGCTTAGATAGGGACAGCCTCTATGGCTACACCTTC
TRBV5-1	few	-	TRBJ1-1	CASSSDTVDTEAFF	TGCGCCAGCAGCTCGGACACGGTAGACACTGAAGCTTTCTTT
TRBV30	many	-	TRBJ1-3	CAWTGQSSGNTIYF	TGTGCCTGGACAGGCCAAAGCTCTGGAAACACCATATATTTT
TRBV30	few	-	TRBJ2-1	CAWNGNSYNEQFF	TGTGCCTGGAACGGTAACTCCTACAATGAGCAGTTCTTC
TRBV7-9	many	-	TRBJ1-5	CASSLTAQGAQPQHF	TGTGCCAGCAGCTTAACGGCCCAGGGAGCTCAGCCCCAGCATTTT
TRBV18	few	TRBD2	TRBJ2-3	CASSAPRGVLDTQYF	TGTGCCAGCTCCGCCCCCCGGGGGGTGTTAGATACGCAGTATTTT
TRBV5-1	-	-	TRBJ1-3	CASSLSGSSGNTIYF	TGCGCCAGCAGCTTGAGCGGGAGCTCTGGAAACACCATATATTTT
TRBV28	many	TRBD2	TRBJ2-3	CASRRTGLADLTDTQYF	TGTGCCAGCAGAAGAACGGGACTAGCGGACCTCACAGATACGCAGTATTTT
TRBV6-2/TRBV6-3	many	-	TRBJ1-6	CASSYGQGSPLHF	TGTGCCAGCAGTTACGGGCAGGGTTCACCCCTCCACTTT
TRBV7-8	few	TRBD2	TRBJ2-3	CASSLEPSGVPGDTQYF	TGTGCCAGCAGCTTAGAGCCTAGCGGGGTCCCGGGGGATACGCAGTATTTT
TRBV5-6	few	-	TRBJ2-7	CASSLRSYEQYF	TGTGCCAGCAGCTTGAGGTCCTACGAGCAGTACTTC
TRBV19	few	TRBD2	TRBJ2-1	CASSRRTSGVSSYNEQFF	TGTGCCAGTAGTAGACGGACTAGCGGGGTATCATCCTACAATGAGCAGTTCTTC
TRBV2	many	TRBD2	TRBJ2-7	CASILAGASGTYEQYF	TGTGCCAGCATACTAGCGGGGGCGTCTGGGACCTACGAGCAGTACTTC
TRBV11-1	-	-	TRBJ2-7	CASSLARAAEQYF	TGTGCCAGCAGCTTAGCCCGGGCCGCCGAGCAGTACTTC
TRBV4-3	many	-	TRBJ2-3	CASSQDRGGDRTDTQYF	TGCGCCAGCAGCCAAGATAGGGGGGGCGATCGCACAGATACGCAGTATTTT
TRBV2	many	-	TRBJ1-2	CASRDGTNYGYTF	TGTGCCAGTAGGGACGGCACCAACTATGGCTACACCTTC
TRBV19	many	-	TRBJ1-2	CATTQGNYGYTF	TGTGCCACAACCCAGGGGAACTATGGCTACACCTTC
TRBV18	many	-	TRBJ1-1	CASSPPLFMAGQSTEAFF	TGTGCCAGCTCACCACCGCTTTTTATGGCAGGGCAGTCCACTGAAGCTTTCTTT
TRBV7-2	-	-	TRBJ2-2	CASSAQIGELVF	TGTGCCAGCAGCGCCCAGATCGGGGAGCTGGTTTTT
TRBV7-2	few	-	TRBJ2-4	CASSSRVGLAKNIQYF	TGTGCCAGCAGCTCCCGGGTTGGGCTAGCCAAAAACATTCAGTACTTC
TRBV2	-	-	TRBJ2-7	CAVGGYEQYF	TGTGCCGTCGGGGGCTACGAGCAGTACTTC
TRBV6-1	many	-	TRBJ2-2	CASSDYGQANTGELFF	TGTGCCAGCAGTGATTATGGGCAGGCTAACACCGGGGAGCTGTTTTTT
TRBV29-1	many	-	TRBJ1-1	CSGYGTRASDTEAFF	TGCAGCGGTTATGGGACCCGGGCTTCTGACACTGAAGCTTTCTTT
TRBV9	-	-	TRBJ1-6	CASSRDSLNSPLHF	TGTGCCAGCAGTAGGGACTCCCTTAATTCACCCCTCCACTTT
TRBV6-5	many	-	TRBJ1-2	CASSYSIGYGYTF	TGTGCCAGCAGTTACTCGATAGGCTATGGCTACACCTTC
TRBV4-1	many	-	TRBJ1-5	CASSPDSNSNQPQHF	TGCGCCAGCAGCCCGGACTCAAATAGCAATCAGCCCCAGCATTTT
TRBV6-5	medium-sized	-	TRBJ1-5	CASRVTASQPQHF	TGTGCCAGCAGAGTAACGGCCTCTCAGCCCCAGCATTTT
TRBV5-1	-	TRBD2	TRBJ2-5	CASRLAGVQETQYF	TGCGCCAGCAGGCTAGCGGGGGTGCAAGAGACCCAGTACTTC
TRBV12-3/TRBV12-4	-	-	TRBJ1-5	CASSSGRSYSNQPQHF	TGTGCCAGCAGTTCTGGCAGATCCTATAGCAATCAGCCCCAGCATTTT
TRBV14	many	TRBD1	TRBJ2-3	CASSQEGDSLDTQYF	TGTGCCAGCAGCCAAGAAGGGGACAGCCTGGATACGCAGTATTTT
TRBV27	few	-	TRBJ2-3	CASSWDGRTDTQYF	TGTGCCAGCAGTTGGGACGGTCGTACAGATACGCAGTATTTT
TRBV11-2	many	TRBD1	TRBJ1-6	CASSKRDSGYSPLHF	TGTGCCAGCAGCAAACGGGACAGCGGTTATTCACCCCTCCACTTT
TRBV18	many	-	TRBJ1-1	CASSGALNTEAFF	TGTGCCAGCTCGGGAGCGCTGAACACTGAAGCTTTCTTT
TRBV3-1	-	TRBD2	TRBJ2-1	CASSRNSGRAWYEQFF	TGTGCCAGCAGCCGGAATAGCGGGAGGGCCTGGTATGAGCAGTTCTTC
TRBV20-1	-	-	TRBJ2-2	CSAIKGRNTGELFF	TGCAGTGCTATCAAAGGGAGAAACACCGGGGAGCTGTTTTTT
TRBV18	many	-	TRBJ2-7	CASSPRGSEEQYF	TGTGCCAGCTCACCGAGGGGATCGGAAGAGCAGTACTTC
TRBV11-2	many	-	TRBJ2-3	CASSPFYASLSPTDTQYF	TGTGCCAGCAGCCCCTTTTATGCGTCCCTTAGTCCTACAGATACGCAGTATTTT
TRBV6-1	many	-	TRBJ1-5	CASSELNQPQHF	TGTGCCAGCAGTGAACTGAATCAGCCCCAGCATTTT
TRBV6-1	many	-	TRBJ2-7	CATRDGVYEQYF	TGTGCCACCCGGGACGGAGTCTACGAGCAGTACTTC
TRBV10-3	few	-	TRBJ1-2	CAATSRQVIYGYTF	TGTGCCGCCACCTCACGACAAGTGATCTATGGCTACACCTTC
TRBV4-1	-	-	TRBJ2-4	CASSQDPGVSIQYF	TGCGCCAGCAGCCAAGATCCGGGAGTGAGCATTCAGTACTTC
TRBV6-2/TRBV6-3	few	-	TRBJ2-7	CATIFGRGVREQYF	TGTGCCACGATATTCGGGAGAGGAGTGCGGGAGCAGTACTTC
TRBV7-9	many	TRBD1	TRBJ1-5	CASSSGTGNQPQHF	TGTGCCAGCAGCTCCGGGACAGGGAATCAGCCCCAGCATTTT
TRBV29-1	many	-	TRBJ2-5	CSVGRETQYF	TGCAGCGTGGGCCGCGAGACCCAGTACTTC
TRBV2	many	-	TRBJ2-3	CASSRGAGTDTQYF	TGTGCCAGCAGCCGGGGGGCGGGCACAGATACGCAGTATTTT
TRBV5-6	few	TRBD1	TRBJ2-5	CASSFRTGKMLETQYF	TGTGCCAGCAGTTTCAGGACAGGGAAGATGTTGGAGACCCAGTACTTC
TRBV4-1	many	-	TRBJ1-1	CASSQALWRNTEAFF	TGCGCCAGCAGCCAAGCTTTGTGGAGGAACACTGAAGCTTTCTTT
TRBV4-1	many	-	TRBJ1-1	CASSQVGMNTEAFF	TGCGCCAGCAGCCAAGTCGGCATGAACACTGAAGCTTTCTTT
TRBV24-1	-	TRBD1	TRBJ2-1	CATSDFRQGAGNEQFF	TGTGCCACCAGTGATTTTCGGCAGGGGGCGGGTAATGAGCAGTTCTTC